These T cell receptor beta chains were read from a single sample in a study of technical replicates of blood from a few donors. Clones were read by immunoSEQ multiplex PCR, and TCRdb kept only the in-frame ones, dropping some. The sample records around 100,000 clones, about 94% being singletons. Input material: T cells isolated from PBMCs. The receptors were sampled from a human donor in good health. The CDR3 runs from the conserved cysteine through the conserved F or W. Each record gives: clone size, V gene, D gene, J gene, CDR3 DNA, CDR3 protein. D genes are given only for firm matches. Size is stated for part of the rows, as once, few or many counts, or as a class when the clone is expanded.

once	TRBV19	NA	TRBJ1-3	TGTGCCAGTAGTATGACAGCGAGCTCTGGAAACACCATATATTTT	CASSMTASSGNTIYF
NA	TRBV7-6	NA	TRBJ1-1	TGTGCCAGCAGCTTACGCTTTCTCTGGGACACCTCTCTGCCCACTGAAGCTTTCTTT	CASSLRFLWDTSLPTEAFF
NA	TRBV19	NA	TRBJ2-5	TGTGCCAGTAGTAATCAGGCGATGAAGACCCAGTACTTC	CASSNQAMKTQYF
NA	TRBV2	NA	TRBJ1-5	TGTGCCAGCAGTGAGCGGCTCCATAGCAATCAGCCCCAGCATTTT	CASSERLHSNQPQHF
NA	TRBV19	TRBD2	TRBJ2-3	TGTGCCAGTAACCCTAGCGGCAGCACAGATACGCAGTATTTT	CASNPSGSTDTQYF
NA	TRBV11-2	TRBD1	TRBJ2-1	TGTGCCAGCAGCTCAACCAAAACAGGGGGCCGCGATGAGCAGTTCTTC	CASSSTKTGGRDEQFF
NA	TRBV5-1	NA	TRBJ1-2	TGCGCCAGCAGCTTGGGCGCGAGCTATGGCTACACCTTC	CASSLGASYGYTF
once	TRBV11-3	TRBD2	TRBJ2-1	TGTGCCAGCAGCGTTACCGGGACTAGCGTAAGTGAGCAGTTCTTC	CASSVTGTSVSEQFF
NA	TRBV28	TRBD2	TRBJ2-3	TGTGCCAGCAGTTTCATGGCGGGAGGAATGGCAGATACGCAGTATTTT	CASSFMAGGMADTQYF
NA	TRBV2	TRBD2	TRBJ2-2	TGTGCCAGCAGTGAAGTGATAGCGGGTCCCGGGGAGCTGTTTTTT	CASSEVIAGPGELFF
NA	TRBV5-1	NA	TRBJ2-2	TGCGCCAGCAGCTTGGCCCCGGGGTCGGGCACCGGGGAGCTGTTTTTT	CASSLAPGSGTGELFF
NA	TRBV30	NA	TRBJ1-2	TGTGCCTGGAGTGGAGGGGGGGAGTACACCTTAAACTATGGCTACACCTTC	CAWSGGGEYTLNYGYTF
NA	TRBV19	TRBD1	TRBJ1-1	TGTGCCAGCAAACCGGGACAGACGTTTTTGAACACTGAAGCTTTCTTT	CASKPGQTFLNTEAFF
NA	TRBV5-1	TRBD1	TRBJ2-7	TGCGCCAGCAGCTTGGAAGGGACAGGGATTTACGAGCAGTACTTC	CASSLEGTGIYEQYF
NA	TRBV12-5	TRBD1	TRBJ1-2	TGTGCTAGTGGTTTGGTCCCAATTGGGACAGACTATGGCTACACCTTC	CASGLVPIGTDYGYTF
NA	TRBV11-2	TRBD1	TRBJ1-4	TGTGCCAGCAGCTCCGTGATACAGGGGTCGGCTAATGAAAAACTGTTTTTT	CASSSVIQGSANEKLFF
NA	TRBV4-2	TRBD2	TRBJ2-3	TGTGCCAGCAGCCAAGATCCTCTAGCGGGACGCACAGATACGCAGTATTTT	CASSQDPLAGRTDTQYF
NA	TRBV4-3	NA	TRBJ1-2	TGCGCCAGCAGCCAGGCCCAAACAGGGTTACCTGATGGCTACACCTTC	CASSQAQTGLPDGYTF
NA	TRBV7-2	TRBD1	TRBJ1-1	TGTGCCAGCAGCTTAGGACAGGGGGCAATGAACACTGAAGCTTTCTTT	CASSLGQGAMNTEAFF
NA	TRBV6-5	NA	TRBJ1-1	TGTGCCAGCAGTTACAATTGGCTGAACACTGAAGCTTTCTTT	CASSYNWLNTEAFF
NA	TRBV5-5	NA	TRBJ2-7	TGTGCCAGCAGCTTGGATGTCCGCACTACCTACGAGCAGTACTTC	CASSLDVRTTYEQYF
once	TRBV5-6	TRBD2	TRBJ2-7	TGTGCCAGCAGCCTAGGGTTAGCGGGGCCCTACGAGCAGTACTTC	CASSLGLAGPYEQYF
NA	TRBV14	TRBD2	TRBJ2-7	TGTGCCAGCAGCCAAGTAGCGGGAGCCTTTGACGAGCAGTACTTC	CASSQVAGAFDEQYF